Listed below are T cell receptor beta chains from one sample, sequenced in a study of shared clonotypes between healthy human individuals. This table comes from immunoSEQ multiplex PCR, and its TCRdb copy is limited to in-frame clones, with some not included. This sample has hundreds of thousands of clones, with approximately 77% found just once. The sequenced material came from PBMCs. These receptors all come from a woman in her 40s in good health. Some clones in this sample may be carry-over from other donors' samples. Both conserved end residues are part of each CDR3. A D gene is named only where the DNA matches it firmly. A row's size may be missing; if present it is once, few, many or a size class.

TRBV11-2,NA,NA,TRBJ1-2,13,TGTACCAGCAGTTCAGGGGCGGGGTATGGCTACACCTTC,CTSSSGAGYGYTF
TRBV5-4,few,TRBD1,TRBJ1-1,14,TGTGCCAGCAGCTTCGGGGACAGAAACACTGAAGCTTTCTTT,CASSFGDRNTEAFF
TRBV20-1,NA,NA,TRBJ2-1,11,TGCAGTGCTAGACCCTTCAATGAGCAGTTCTTC,CSARPFNEQFF
TRBV7-9,NA,NA,TRBJ2-7,16,TGTGCCAGCAGCGTCCCCACTTGGGAAGTCCCCTACGAGCAGTACTTC,CASSVPTWEVPYEQYF
TRBV19,NA,TRBD2,TRBJ2-2,14,TGTGCCAGTACCGTGACTAGCGGAGCAGGGGAGCTGTTTTTT,CASTVTSGAGELFF
TRBV15,NA,NA,TRBJ2-7,11,TGTGCCACCGGTACGGACTACGAGCAGTACTTC,CATGTDYEQYF
TRBV11-2,NA,NA,TRBJ2-2,14,TGTGCCAGCAGCCCGGGACCAAACACCGGGGAGCTGTTTTTT,CASSPGPNTGELFF
TRBV7-3,NA,TRBD2,TRBJ2-1,15,TGTGCCAGCAGCCCCCGGTTTAGCGGGAGTAATGAGCAGTTCTTC,CASSPRFSGSNEQFF
TRBV7-3,NA,TRBD2,TRBJ2-7,15,TGTGCCAGCAGCTTACAAGCGGGAGTCGGCTACGAGCAGTACTTC,CASSLQAGVGYEQYF
TRBV7-2,many,NA,TRBJ2-1,11,TGTGCCACCCAGGTCTACAATGAGCAGTTCTTC,CATQVYNEQFF
TRBV28,NA,NA,TRBJ2-6,14,TGTGCCAGCAGCCTATCCTCTGGGGCCAACGTCCTGACTTTC,CASSLSSGANVLTF
TRBV15,NA,NA,TRBJ2-3,15,TGTGCCACCAGCAGAGATCGGGAGAACACAGATACGCAGTATTTT,CATSRDRENTDTQYF
TRBV28,NA,NA,TRBJ2-7,16,TGTGCCAGCAGTCCCCTGCGGAGCGGGTCTACCTACGAGCAGTACTTC,CASSPLRSGSTYEQYF
TRBV7-8,few,TRBD2,TRBJ2-7,15,TGTGCCAGCAGCCCTCGGACTAGCGACCTAGGCGAGCAGTACTTC,CASSPRTSDLGEQYF
TRBV6-5,NA,NA,TRBJ2-7,11,TGTGCCAGCAACCAGGGCGCGCGGCAGTACTTC,CASNQGARQYF
TRBV6-6,NA,TRBD1,TRBJ2-7,15,TGTGCCAGCAGTAGGGACAGCACGGCGGACTACGAGCAGTACTTC,CASSRDSTADYEQYF
TRBV21-1,few,NA,TRBJ2-7,14,TGTGCCAGCTCCGCCGGACAGGACGTTTACGAGCAGTACTTC,CASSAGQDVYEQYF
TRBV29-1,NA,NA,TRBJ2-1,13,TGCAGCGTTGCCCGGGACCATTACAATGAGCAGTTCTTC,CSVARDHYNEQFF
TRBV30,many,NA,TRBJ2-5,14,TGTGCCTGGAGTGTTAGAGCGCGGCGAGAGACCCAGTACTTC,CAWSVRARRETQYF
TRBV28,NA,NA,TRBJ1-5,15,TGTGCCAGCACCATAGCGGTACAGGGCTACCAGCCCCAGCATTTT,CASTIAVQGYQPQHF
TRBV14,NA,TRBD2,TRBJ2-1,18,TGTGCCAGCAGCCAAGTCGGGAACGGGAGGTTACTCTACAATGAGCAGTTCTTC,CASSQVGNGRLLYNEQFF
TRBV21-1,NA,NA,TRBJ2-1,14,TGTGCCCAAGTCCCACAAGACTCCTACAATGAGCAGTTCTTC,CAQVPQDSYNEQFF
TRBV4-1,NA,TRBD1,TRBJ2-5,15,TGCGCCAGCAGCCAAATGGGACAGGGGAAAGAGACCCAGTACTTC,CASSQMGQGKETQYF
TRBV4-1,NA,TRBD1,TRBJ2-7,16,TGCGCCAGCAGCCAAGGACAGGGAATACTTCTATACGAGCAGTACTTC,CASSQGQGILLYEQYF
TRBV7-8,NA,NA,TRBJ1-2,15,TGTGCCAGCAGCTTAGCACACGGGTCCAATGGTGGCTACACCTTC,CASSLAHGSNGGYTF
TRBV29-1,NA,TRBD2,TRBJ2-3,18,TGCAGCGTTGAAGATCCGCAGGATAGCGGGAGGAAGCCAGATACGCAGTATTTT,CSVEDPQDSGRKPDTQYF
TRBV7-2,NA,TRBD1,TRBJ1-2,15,TGTGCCAGCAGCTTAGGGACAGGGGCCGCCTATGGCTACACCTTC,CASSLGTGAAYGYTF
TRBV6-6,NA,NA,TRBJ1-4,13,TGTGCCAGCAGCGCCGGGGGTGATGAAAAACTGTTTTTT,CASSAGGDEKLFF
TRBV6-1,few,NA,TRBJ2-3,14,TGTGCCAGCAGTGAAGACGGCCGCACAGATACGCAGTATTTT,CASSEDGRTDTQYF
TRBV28,NA,TRBD1,TRBJ2-7,13,TGTGCCAGCAGGGGGACAGGCTCCTACGAGCAGTACTTC,CASRGTGSYEQYF
TRBV9,NA,TRBD2,TRBJ2-1,18,TGTGCCAGCAGCGTAGCTGGCGGGAGGGTAGTATCCTACAATGAGCAGTTCTTC,CASSVAGGRVVSYNEQFF
TRBV7-9,few,TRBD2,TRBJ2-1,15,TGTGCCAGCAGCTTAATAGCGGGAAGTATGGATGAGCAGTTCTTC,CASSLIAGSMDEQFF
TRBV2,many,NA,TRBJ2-2,15,TGTGCCAGCAACGGAGAGACCGCGAACACCGGGGAGCTGTTTTTT,CASNGETANTGELFF
TRBV7-3,NA,TRBD2,TRBJ2-5,14,TGTGCCAGCAGCTCAGCGGGAGGGCCGGAGACCCAGTACTTC,CASSSAGGPETQYF
TRBV19,NA,TRBD2,TRBJ2-7,14,TGTGCCAGTAGTATGAAGCGGGATCGGTACGAGCAGTACTTC,CASSMKRDRYEQYF
TRBV27,NA,NA,TRBJ2-7,15,TGTGCCAGCAGAGATACAGGTCTCAGCTCCTACGAGCAGTACTTC,CASRDTGLSSYEQYF
TRBV11-1,NA,NA,TRBJ2-5,14,TGTGCCAGCAGCTACGGGGGGCACCAAGAGACCCAGTACTTC,CASSYGGHQETQYF
TRBV5-5,NA,TRBD1,TRBJ1-1,14,TGTGCCAGCAGCCCAGGGGGCCCGAACACTGAAGCTTTCTTT,CASSPGGPNTEAFF
TRBV28,few,NA,TRBJ1-1,13,TGTGCCAGCAGTCAAGGGATGGACACTGAAGCTTTCTTT,CASSQGMDTEAFF
TRBV7-2,NA,TRBD2,TRBJ2-3,19,TGTGCCAGCAGCTCAGGACTAGCGGGAGGGACCGATTCCACAGATACGCAGTATTTT,CASSSGLAGGTDSTDTQYF
TRBV4-1,NA,TRBD1,TRBJ2-1,12,TGCGCCAGCAGCCAGCGCAGGGGGGAGCAGTTCTTC,CASSQRRGEQFF